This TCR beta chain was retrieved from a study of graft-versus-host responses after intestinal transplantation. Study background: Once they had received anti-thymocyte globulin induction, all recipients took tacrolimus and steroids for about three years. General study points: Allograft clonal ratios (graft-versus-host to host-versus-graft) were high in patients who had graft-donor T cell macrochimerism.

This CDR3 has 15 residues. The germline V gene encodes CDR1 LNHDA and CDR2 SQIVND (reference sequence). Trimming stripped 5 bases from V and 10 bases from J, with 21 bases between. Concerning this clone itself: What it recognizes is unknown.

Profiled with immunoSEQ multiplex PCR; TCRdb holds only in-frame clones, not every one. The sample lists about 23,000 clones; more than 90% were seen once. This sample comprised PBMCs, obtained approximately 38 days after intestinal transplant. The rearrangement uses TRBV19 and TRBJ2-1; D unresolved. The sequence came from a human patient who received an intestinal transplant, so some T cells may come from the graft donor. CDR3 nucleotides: TGTGCCAGTAGTGCCACTATTTTTCTGGGTAAAGAGCAGTTCTTC. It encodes CASSATIFLGKEQFF.